This T cell receptor (beta chain) was retrieved from a study of T cell clones after liver transplantation. At the level of the study: As an antigen-independent comparator, third-party-reactive TCRbeta sequences came from pre-transplant mixed lymphocyte reactions. Broader study findings: Post-transplant, graft-donor-reactive CD4 TCRbeta sequences in blood dropped significantly in most of the 8 subjects.

Remarks on this clone: Its antigen is unknown.

The CDR3 loop spans 16 amino acids. The V gene's germline CDR1 is KGHSH and CDR2 LQKENI. The germline V and J ends were trimmed by 3 bases and 2 bases, with 14 bases remaining between them. Clones were sequenced by immunoSEQ multiplex PCR, and TCRdb holds only the in-frame ones, with some missing. The data contain roughly 120,000 clones, approximately 90% of them seen just once; the ten biggest clones take up more than 0.8%. The sequences come from CD4+ T cells from blood, collected 12 months after liver transplant. V gene TRBV18 combines with J gene TRBJ1-3; D perhaps matches TRBD1 (6 bases). This sequence originates from a human patient who received a liver transplant. Some T cells may possibly be graft donor cells. CDR3 amino acids: CASSPSSGVAGNTIYF. The CDR3 DNA sequence: TGTGCCAGCTCACCTTCGTCAGGGGTCGCTGGAAACACCATATATTTT.